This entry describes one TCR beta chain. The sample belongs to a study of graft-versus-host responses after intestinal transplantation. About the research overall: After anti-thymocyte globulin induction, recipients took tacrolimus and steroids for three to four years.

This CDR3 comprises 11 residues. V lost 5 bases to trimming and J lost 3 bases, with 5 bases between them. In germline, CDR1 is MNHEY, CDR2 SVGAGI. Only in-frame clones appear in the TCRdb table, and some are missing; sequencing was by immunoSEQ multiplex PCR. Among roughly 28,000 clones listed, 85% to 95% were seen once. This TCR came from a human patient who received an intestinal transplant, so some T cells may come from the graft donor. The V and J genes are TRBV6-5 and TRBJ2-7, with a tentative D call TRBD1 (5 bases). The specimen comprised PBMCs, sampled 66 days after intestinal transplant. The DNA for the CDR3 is TGTGCCAGCAGTGACAGCTACGAGCAGTACTTC. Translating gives CASSDSYEQYF.